What follows are 5 T cell receptor beta chains derived from one specimen sequenced in a study of T cell repertoires in cytomegalovirus infection. Via MiXCR, TCRdb re-called the reads, giving one row per CDR3 protein. The sample gives around 450,000 distinct CDR3 sequences, approximately 30% of which show up once; roughly an eighth is in the top ten. Sequences were obtained from PBMCs. These receptors came from a human donor in good health (CMV status not recorded). Some clones in this sample may be carry-over from other donors' samples.

This clonotype was seen many times. This chain connects TRBV7-8 to TRBJ2-7; tentative D call: TRBD2 (5 bases). Germline CDR1 and CDR2: SGHVS and FQNEAQ. The CDR3 length is 14 residues. V lost 0 bases and J 6 bases, leaving 12 bases between the germline ends. Here the CDR3 reads CASSLASGRGEQYF. Written as DNA, the CDR3 is TGTGCCAGCAGCTTAGCCTCAGGACGGGGCGAGCAGTACTTC. Looking up the rest from reference TRBV7-8 and TRBJ2-7 gives the full variable domain: GAGVSQSPRYKVAKRGQDVALRCDPISGHVSLFWYQQALGQGPEFLTYFQNEAQLDKSGLPSDRFFAERPEGSVSTLKIQRTQQEDSAVYLCASSLASGRGEQYFGPGTRLTVT.

This clonotype has a handful of counts. This chain connects TRBV7-9 to TRBJ1-3; D might be TRBD1 (5 bases). This CDR3 region has 16 residues. V was trimmed by 4 bases and J by 0 bases, leaving 13 bases between them. Looked up from germline, CDR1 is SEHNR and CDR2 is FQNEAQ (reference sequence). In nucleotides, the CDR3 is TGTGCCAGCAGCTCATGGGGCGGAAGCTCTGGAAACACCATATATTTT. It codes for CASSSWGGSSGNTIYF. The entire variable domain, with the rest obtained from reference TRBV7-9 and TRBJ1-3, is as follows: DTGVSQNPRHKITKRGQNVTFRCDPISEHNRLYWYRQTLGQGPEFLTYFQNEAQLEKSRLLSDRFSAERPKGSFSTLEIQRTEQGDSAMYLCASSSWGGSSGNTIYFGEGSWLTVV.

This clonotype has more than one count but fewer than ten. The V call is TRBV7-2, the J call TRBJ1-6; no reliable D call. This CDR3 spans 13 amino acids. V lost 5 bases and J 10 bases, leaving 12 bases between the germline ends. The germline V gene has CDR1 SGHTA and CDR2 FQGNSA. For the CDR3, the DNA is TGTGCCAGCAGCCCAGTTGGGTTCTCACCCCTCCACTTT. Protein sequence: CASSPVGFSPLHF.

A remark on this clonotype: One end of the junction varies from germline; a read error may be responsible. V gene TRBV4-1 combines with J gene TRBJ2-7; a possible D gene is TRBD1 (6 bases). Per germline, CDR1 MGHRA and CDR2 YSYEKL. The CDR3 extends over 13 amino acids. The DNA for the CDR3 is TGCGCCAGAAGCCCCACGGACAGCTACGAGCAGTACTTC. Its translation: CARSPTDSYEQYF.

This rearrangement joins TRBV20-1 to TRBJ2-4; D possibly corresponds to TRBD1 (5 bases). Looked up from germline, CDR1 is DFQATT and CDR2 is SNEGSKA (reference sequence). V was trimmed by 5 bases and J by 7 bases, leaving 9 bases between them. This CDR3 spans 11 amino acids. CDR3 protein: CSALKGNIQYF. The CDR3 DNA reads TGCAGTGCTCTCAAGGGGAACATTCAGTACTTC.